This entry lists 4 T cell receptor beta chains sequenced from one sample in a study of human T cells and chemical hapten exposure. Documented time point: patch test 3, about 24 weeks after DPC sensitization. This sample's treatment: therapeutic diphenylcyclopropenone sensitization with weekly scalp DPC. TCRdb re-derived calls from the RACE reads in MiXCR, one entry per CDR3 protein. The sample carries more than 80,000 distinct CDR3 sequences, about a tenth recorded once. Material: whole blood, obtained in connection with sensitization to the hapten diphenylcyclopropenone (DPC). Every receptor here comes from a woman between 50 and 59 years old with alopecia areata. Some clones in this sample may be carry-over from other donors' samples.

This clonotype was counted many times. The chain carries TRBV6-1 and TRBJ2-7; the match to TRBD1 covers 8 bases. V shed 11 bases and J 4 bases; nucleotides not matched to a gene: 10. This CDR3 has 13 amino acids. Looked up from germline, CDR1 is MNHNS and CDR2 is SASEGT. CDR3 DNA sequence: TGTGCCGGCGACAGGGGCAATTATTACGAGCAGTACTTC. It encodes CAGDRGNYYEQYF.

This clonotype showed up many times. The chain carries TRBV7-2 and TRBJ2-2, with D hard to call. Trimming pared 1 base from V and 10 bases from J, leaving 7 bases between. The germline V gene has CDR1 SGHTA and CDR2 FQGNSA. The CDR3 extends over 12 amino acids. As DNA, the CDR3 is TGTGCCAGCAGCTTAGAGGGCGCGGAGCTGTTTTTT. It encodes CASSLEGAELFF. The entire variable domain, with the rest obtained from reference TRBV7-2 and TRBJ2-2, is as follows: GAGVSQSPSNKVTEKGKDVELRCDPISGHTALYWYRQSLGQGLEFLIYFQGNSAPDKSGLPSDRFSAERTGGSVSTLTIQRTQQEDSAVYLCASSLEGAELFFGEGSRLTVL.

This clonotype appeared a few times. The chain uses TRBV9 and TRBJ2-1; TRBD2 aligns across 9 bases. The CDR3 runs 13 residues. J gave up 7 bases and V 5 bases, and 4 bases lay outside the gene matches. Per the germline V gene, CDR1 is SGDLS and CDR2 is YYNGEE. The CDR3 spells CASRPSGMNEQFF. The CDR3 nucleotides read TGTGCCAGCAGACCTAGCGGGATGAATGAGCAGTTCTTC. Together with reference TRBV9 and TRBJ2-1, the CDR3 gives the full variable domain: DSGVTQTPKHLITATGQRVTLRCSPRSGDLSVYWYQQSLDQGLQFLIQYYNGEERAKGNILERFSAQQFPDLHSELNLSSLELGDSALYFCASRPSGMNEQFFGPGTRLTVL.

The chain employs TRBV7-2 and TRBJ2-2; D is unclear. The CDR3 is made up of 13 amino acids. From germline, CDR1 is SGHTA and CDR2 FQGNSA. V dropped 3 bases and J dropped 4 bases, with 6 bases sitting between them. The CDR3 protein is CASSLPSTGELFF. The CDR3 DNA reads TGTGCCAGCAGCTTGCCATCCACCGGGGAGCTGTTTTTT.